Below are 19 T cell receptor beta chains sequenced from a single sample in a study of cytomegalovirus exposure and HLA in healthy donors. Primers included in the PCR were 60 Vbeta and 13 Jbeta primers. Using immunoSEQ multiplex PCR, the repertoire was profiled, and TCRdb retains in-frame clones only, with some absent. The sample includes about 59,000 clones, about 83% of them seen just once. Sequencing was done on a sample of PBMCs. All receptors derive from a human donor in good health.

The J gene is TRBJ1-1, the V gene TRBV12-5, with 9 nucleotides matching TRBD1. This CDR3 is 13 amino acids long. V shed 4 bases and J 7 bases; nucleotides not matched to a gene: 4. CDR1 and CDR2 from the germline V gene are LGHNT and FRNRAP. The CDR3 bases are TGTGCTAGTGGTTCCGGGACAGGGCTTGAAGCTTTCTTT. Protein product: CASGSGTGLEAFF. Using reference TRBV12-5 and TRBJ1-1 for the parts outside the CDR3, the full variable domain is DARVTQTPRHKVTEMGQEVTMRCQPILGHNTVFWYRQTMMQGLELLAYFRNRAPLDDSGMPKDRFSAEMPDATLATLKIQPSEPRDSAVYFCASGSGTGLEAFFGQGTRLTVV.

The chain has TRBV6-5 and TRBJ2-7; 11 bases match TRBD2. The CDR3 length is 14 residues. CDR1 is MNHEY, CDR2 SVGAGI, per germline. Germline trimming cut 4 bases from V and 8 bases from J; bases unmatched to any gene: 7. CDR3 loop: CASSSASGGPKQYF. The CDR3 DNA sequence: TGTGCCAGCAGTTCTGCTAGCGGGGGGCCCAAGCAGTACTTC.

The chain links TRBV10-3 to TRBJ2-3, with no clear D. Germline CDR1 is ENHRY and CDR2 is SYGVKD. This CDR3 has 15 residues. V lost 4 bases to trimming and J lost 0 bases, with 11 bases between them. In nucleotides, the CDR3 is TGTGCCATCAGTGTAGAATCGACTAGCACAGATACGCAGTATTTT. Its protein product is CAISVESTSTDTQYF.

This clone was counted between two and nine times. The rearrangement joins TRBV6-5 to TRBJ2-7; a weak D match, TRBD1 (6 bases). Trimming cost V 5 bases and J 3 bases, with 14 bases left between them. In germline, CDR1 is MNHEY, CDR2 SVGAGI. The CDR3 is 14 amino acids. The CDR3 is CASSLPGQSYEQYF. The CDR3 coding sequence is TGTGCCAGCAGTCTACCGGGACAAAGCTACGAGCAGTACTTC.

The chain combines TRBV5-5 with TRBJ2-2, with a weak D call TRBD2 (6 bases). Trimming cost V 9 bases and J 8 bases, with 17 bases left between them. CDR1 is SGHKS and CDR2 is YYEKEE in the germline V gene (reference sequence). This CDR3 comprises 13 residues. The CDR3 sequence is CATPEGRRGELFF. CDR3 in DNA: TGTGCCACTCCCGAGGGGAGGAGGGGGGAGCTGTTTTTT.

CDR3 residues: CASRSGRGLDTEAFF. The CDR3 nucleotides are TGTGCCAGTAGAAGCGGAAGGGGGCTCGACACTGAAGCTTTCTTT. The chain joins TRBV19 to TRBJ1-1, with 7 bases matching TRBD1. The V and J ends lost 6 bases and 3 bases, in that order; junction bases with no gene match: 10. Germline V CDR1 and CDR2: LNHDA, SQIVND (reference sequence). This CDR3 spans 15 amino acids.

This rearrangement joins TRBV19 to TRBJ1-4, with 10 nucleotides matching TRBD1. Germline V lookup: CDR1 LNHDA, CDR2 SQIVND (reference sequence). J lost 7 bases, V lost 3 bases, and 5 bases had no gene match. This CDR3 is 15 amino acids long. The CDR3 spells CASSITGQGSEKLFF. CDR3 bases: TGTGCCAGTAGTATCACGGGACAGGGGAGTGAAAAACTGTTTTTT. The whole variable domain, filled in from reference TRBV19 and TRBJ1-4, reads DGGITQSPKYLFRKEGQNVTLSCEQNLNHDAMYWYRQDPGQGLRLIYYSQIVNDFQKGDIAEGYSVSREKKESFPLTVTSAQKNPTAFYLCASSITGQGSEKLFFGSGTQLSVL.

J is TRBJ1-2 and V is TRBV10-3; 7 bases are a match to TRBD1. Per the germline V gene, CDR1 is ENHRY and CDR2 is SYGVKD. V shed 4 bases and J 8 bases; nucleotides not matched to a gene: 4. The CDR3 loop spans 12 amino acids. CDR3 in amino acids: CAISGQGDGYTF. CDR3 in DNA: TGTGCCATCAGTGGCCAGGGGGACGGCTACACCTTC.

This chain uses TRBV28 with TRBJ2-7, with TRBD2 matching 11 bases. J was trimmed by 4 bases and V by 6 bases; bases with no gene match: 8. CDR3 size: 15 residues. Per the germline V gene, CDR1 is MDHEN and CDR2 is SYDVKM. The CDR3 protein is CASRDGTSGQYEQYF. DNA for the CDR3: TGTGCCAGCAGGGACGGGACTAGCGGACAATACGAGCAGTACTTC.

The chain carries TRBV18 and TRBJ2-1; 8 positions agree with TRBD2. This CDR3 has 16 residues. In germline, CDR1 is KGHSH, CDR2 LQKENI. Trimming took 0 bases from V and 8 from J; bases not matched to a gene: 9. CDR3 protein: CASSPPISGGSYEQFF. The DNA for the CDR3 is TGTGCCAGCTCACCACCGATCAGCGGGGGATCGTATGAGCAGTTCTTC.

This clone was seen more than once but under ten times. The CDR3 region is CASSQPPRGTELGIYGYTF. The CDR3 DNA is TGCGCCAGCAGCCAACCTCCGAGGGGGACAGAGCTTGGGATCTATGGCTACACCTTC. J is TRBJ1-2 and V is TRBV4-3, with 7 bases matching TRBD1. Trimming removed 2 bases from V and 4 bases from J; junction bases left unmatched: 19. CDR1 is LGHNA and CDR2 is YSLEER in the germline V gene. This CDR3 is 19 amino acids long.

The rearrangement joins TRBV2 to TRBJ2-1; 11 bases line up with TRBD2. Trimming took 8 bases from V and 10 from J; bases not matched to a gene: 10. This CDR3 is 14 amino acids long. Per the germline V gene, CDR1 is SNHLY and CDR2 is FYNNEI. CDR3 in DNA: TGTGCCAGCGGAGGACTAGCGGGTCTCAACGAGCAGTTCTTC. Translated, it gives CASGGLAGLNEQFF.

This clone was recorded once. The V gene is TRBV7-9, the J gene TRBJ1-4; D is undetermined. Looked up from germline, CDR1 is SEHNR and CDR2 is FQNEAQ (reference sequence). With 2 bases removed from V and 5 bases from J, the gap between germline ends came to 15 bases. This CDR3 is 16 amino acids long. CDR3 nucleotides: TGTGCCAGCAGCTTAAGTGGTTACACGGGGAATGAAAAACTGTTTTTT. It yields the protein CASSLSGYTGNEKLFF. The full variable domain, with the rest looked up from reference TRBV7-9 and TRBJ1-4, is DTGVSQNPRHKITKRGQNVTFRCDPISEHNRLYWYRQTLGQGPEFLTYFQNEAQLEKSRLLSDRFSAERPKGSFSTLEIQRTEQGDSAMYLCASSLSGYTGNEKLFFGSGTQLSVL.

The CDR3 nucleotides are TGTGCCAGCAGCATGCCGGGACAGACCGGGGAGCTGTTTTTT. The encoded protein is CASSMPGQTGELFF. The V gene is TRBV7-6, the J gene TRBJ2-2; 7 nucleotides line up with TRBD1. V lost 5 bases to trimming and J lost 5 bases; unmatched junction nucleotides: 5. This CDR3 spans 14 amino acids. Germline CDR1 reads SGHVS; CDR2 reads FNYEAQ. Using reference TRBV7-6 and TRBJ2-2 for the parts outside the CDR3, the full variable domain is GAGVSQSPRYKVTKRGQDVALRCDPISGHVSLYWYRQALGQGPEFLTYFNYEAQQDKSGLPNDRFSAERPEGSISTLTIQRTEQRDSAMYRCASSMPGQTGELFFGEGSRLTVL.

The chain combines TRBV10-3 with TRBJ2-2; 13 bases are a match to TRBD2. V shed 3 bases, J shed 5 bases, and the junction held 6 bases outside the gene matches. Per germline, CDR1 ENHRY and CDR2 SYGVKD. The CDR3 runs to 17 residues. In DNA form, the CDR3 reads TGTGCCATCAGTGATTGGACTAGCGGGAGAGGAACCGGGGAGCTGTTTTTT. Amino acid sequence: CAISDWTSGRGTGELFF.

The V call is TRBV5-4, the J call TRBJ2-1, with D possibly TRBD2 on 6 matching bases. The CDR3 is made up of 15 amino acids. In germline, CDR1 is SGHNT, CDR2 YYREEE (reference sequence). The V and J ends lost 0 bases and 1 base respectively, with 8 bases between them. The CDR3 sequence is CASSLVSGSYNEQFF. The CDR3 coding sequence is TGTGCCAGCAGCTTGGTTAGCGGATCCTACAATGAGCAGTTCTTC.

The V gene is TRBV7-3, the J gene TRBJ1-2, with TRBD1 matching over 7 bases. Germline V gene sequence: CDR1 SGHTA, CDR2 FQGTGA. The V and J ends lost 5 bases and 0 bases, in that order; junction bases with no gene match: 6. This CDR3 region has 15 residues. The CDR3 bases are TGTGCCAGCAGCCTAGGGACAGAAGCTAACTATGGCTACACCTTC. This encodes CASSLGTEANYGYTF. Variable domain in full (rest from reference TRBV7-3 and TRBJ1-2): GAGVSQTPSNKVTEKGKYVELRCDPISGHTALYWYRQSLGQGPEFLIYFQGTGAADDSGLPNDRFFAVRPEGSVSTLKIQRTERGDSAVYLCASSLGTEANYGYTFGSGTRLTVV.

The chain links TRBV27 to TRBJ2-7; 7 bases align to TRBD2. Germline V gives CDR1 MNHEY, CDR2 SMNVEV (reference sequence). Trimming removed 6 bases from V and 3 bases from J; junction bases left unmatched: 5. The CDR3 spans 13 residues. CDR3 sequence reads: CASSWGTNYEQYF. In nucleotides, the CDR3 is TGTGCCAGCAGCTGGGGGACTAACTACGAGCAGTACTTC.

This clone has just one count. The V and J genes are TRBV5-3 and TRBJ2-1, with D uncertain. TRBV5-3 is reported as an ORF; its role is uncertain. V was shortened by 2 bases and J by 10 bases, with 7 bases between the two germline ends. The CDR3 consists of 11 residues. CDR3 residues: CARSFGREQFF. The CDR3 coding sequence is TGTGCCAGAAGCTTTGGTCGGGAGCAGTTCTTC.